This TCR beta chain was recovered during a study of blood T cell repertoires in COVID-19. This clone was seen just once. This CDR3 region has 14 residues. Germline trimming cut 5 bases from V and 7 bases from J; bases unmatched to any gene: 5. Germline assignment: CDR1 MNHEY and CDR2 SVGAGI. How the authors handled the data: Estimation of nucleated cell counts was performed using reference gene primer amplification. The assay was immunoSEQ multiplex PCR, and TCRdb's table has in-frame clones only and misses some. Clonal size and the V and J genes are those of that table, whereas D and trimming came from the DNA. The table lists about 89,000 clones, about 90% of them singletons.

Sequencing was performed on peripheral blood. This chain joins TRBV6-5 and TRBJ1-6; TRBD1 agrees at 7 bases. The clonotype originates from a male donor with acute or convalescent COVID-19. Written as DNA, the CDR3 is TGTGCCAGCAGTACGACAGGGACCAATTCACCCCTCCACTTT. It yields the protein CASSTTGTNSPLHF.